Below are 21 T cell receptor beta chains sequenced from a single sample in a study of T cell clusters in autoimmune cytopenias. Multiplex touch-down PCR amplified TRB using TRB-A and TRB-B pools in one tube. After re-calling the multiplex PCR reads, TCRdb lists one entry per CDR3 protein, DNA absent. The sample data list about 6,200 distinct CDR3 sequences. TRB was amplified from about 260 ng of peripheral blood genomic DNA per sample. The sequenced sample was peripheral blood. The receptors stem from a human donor with an autoimmune cytopenia or autoimmune hepatitis (not recorded which).

Its frequency marks this clonotype as medium-sized. The rearrangement joins TRBV27 to TRBJ2-7. The CDR3 runs to 11 residues. In germline, CDR1 is MNHEY, CDR2 SMNVEV (reference sequence). CDR3: CASRLTNEQYF.

This sequence joins TRBV7-9 and TRBJ2-5; the D call from TCRdb, TRBD1, cannot be confirmed without DNA. This CDR3 region has 15 residues. The germline CDR1 and CDR2 sequences are SEHNR and FQNEAQ (reference sequence). The CDR3 protein is CASSLARGPQETQYF.

Judged by frequency, this clonotype is medium-sized. This chain joins TRBV19 and TRBJ1-3; checking the TCRdb D call of TRBD1 is not possible without DNA. Germline CDR1 LNHDA, CDR2 SQIVND (reference sequence). This CDR3 contains 16 residues. The chain's CDR3 is CASSITPPGVGNTIYF. Full variable domain (outside the CDR3, taken from reference TRBV19 and TRBJ1-3): DGGITQSPKYLFRKEGQNVTLSCEQNLNHDAMYWYRQDPGQGLRLIYYSQIVNDFQKGDIAEGYSVSREKKESFPLTVTSAQKNPTAFYLCASSITPPGVGNTIYFGEGSWLTVV.

This clonotype is labeled medium-sized based on frequency. The gene calls are TRBV5-4 and TRBJ2-2; the D gene TCRdb calls, TRBD2, cannot be checked with no DNA. Germline CDR1 reads SGHNT; CDR2 reads YYREEE (reference sequence). The CDR3 is 16 residues long. The CDR3 protein is CASASGGVRNTGELFF. The whole variable domain, remainder taken from reference TRBV5-4 and TRBJ2-2, is ETGVTQSPTHLIKTRGQQVTLRCSSQSGHNTVSWYQQALGQGPQFIFQYYREEENGRGNFPPRFSGLQFPNYSSELNVNALELDDSALYLCASASGGVRNTGELFFGEGSRLTVL.

The V gene is TRBV4-2, the J gene TRBJ2-1; there is no DNA to check the TCRdb D call of TRBD2. This CDR3 has 16 amino acids. Germline V CDR1 and CDR2: LGHNA, YNFKEQ. The CDR3 protein is CASSQDSGGGNNEQFF.

The chain carries TRBV5-1 and TRBJ2-2; TCRdb names TRBD1, which stays unverified in the absence of DNA. The CDR3 runs 15 residues. Looked up from germline, CDR1 is SGHRS and CDR2 is YFSETQ. The chain's CDR3 is CASTLTGGGTGELFF.

The chain links TRBV5-1 to TRBJ2-3. The germline V gene has CDR1 SGHRS and CDR2 YFSETQ. The CDR3 runs 13 residues. CDR3 sequence: CASSLANGDTQYF.

This CDR3 is CASSANGGLSTDTQYF. V is TRBV6-4 and J is TRBJ2-3; TCRdb names TRBD2, which stays unverified in the absence of DNA. The CDR3 contains 16 residues. Germline V gene lookup returns CDR1 MRHNA and CDR2 SNTAGT.

Measured by frequency, this clonotype is medium-sized (0.01 to 0.1%). The rearrangement joins TRBV29-1 to TRBJ1-1; without DNA, the TCRdb call of TRBD1 cannot be checked. The CDR3 is 17 residues long. In germline, CDR1 is SQVTM, CDR2 ANQGSEA. CDR3 sequence reads: CSVASGPWAPLNTEAFF.

This clonotype is labeled medium-sized based on frequency. The gene calls are TRBV19 and TRBJ1-3; without DNA, the TCRdb call of TRBD1 cannot be checked. The germline V gene has CDR1 LNHDA and CDR2 SQIVND (reference sequence). This CDR3 has 16 residues. The CDR3 protein is CASSPGTGPSGNTIYF.

The gene calls are TRBV15 and TRBJ1-1. Germline V gene lookup returns CDR1 LNHNV and CDR2 YYDKDF (reference sequence). The CDR3 sequence is 14 residues long. The CDR3 region is CATREGFVNTEAFF.

The rearrangement links TRBV20-1 to TRBJ1-3. Germline loops: CDR1 DFQATT, CDR2 SNEGSKA (reference sequence). The CDR3 totals 12 residues. CDR3 amino acids: CSASDDGNTIYF.

This clonotype is medium-sized by frequency. This chain links TRBV20-1 with TRBJ2-1. The CDR3 loop spans 14 amino acids. Germline-derived CDR1 and CDR2 are DFQATT and SNEGSKA (reference sequence). The CDR3 protein is CSARELLPYNEQFF.

The chain recombines TRBV24-1 with TRBJ2-5. The CDR3 runs to 16 residues. Germline-derived CDR1 and CDR2 are KGHDR and SFDVKD. The CDR3: CATSQGRSTGQETQYF.

The chain recombines TRBV7-9 with TRBJ1-3; TCRdb's assignment of TRBD1 cannot be checked, as there is no DNA. Germline values: CDR1 SEHNR, CDR2 FQNEAQ (reference sequence). This CDR3 has 16 residues. The CDR3 loop reads CASSPPGQVSGNTIYF.

The CDR3 sequence: CASSSGNSPPGPLGNQPQHF. This chain connects TRBV7-2 to TRBJ1-5; the TCRdb D gene call, TRBD1, has no DNA to confirm it. This CDR3 comprises 20 residues. The germline V gene encodes CDR1 SGHTA and CDR2 FQGNSA.

The chain joins TRBV21-1 to TRBJ2-1; TCRdb's D call of TRBD1 is untestable without DNA. TRBV21-1 is shown as a pseudogene. This CDR3 spans 11 amino acids. The CDR3 sequence: CASSNSTGRLF.

Its frequency marks this clonotype as medium-sized. The chain has TRBV30 and TRBJ1-5. Per germline, CDR1 GTSNPN and CDR2 SVGIG (reference sequence). This CDR3 has 13 residues. The CDR3 protein is CAWNENSNQPQHF.

The chain has TRBV20-1 and TRBJ1-6. This CDR3 is 14 amino acids long. Germline CDR1 and CDR2: DFQATT and SNEGSKA (reference sequence). The CDR3 loop is CSASLGNFNSPLHF.

The chain uses TRBV21-1 and TRBJ1-3. TRBV21-1 constitutes a pseudogene. This CDR3 is built from 15 residues. The CDR3 loop reads CASSKRHPSGNTIYF.

This clonotype is called medium-sized based on its frequency. The V gene is TRBV30, the J gene TRBJ2-1; TCRdb names TRBD2, which stays unverified in the absence of DNA. The V gene's germline CDR1 is GTSNPN and CDR2 SVGIG (reference sequence). CDR3 length: 12 residues. This CDR3 reads CAWSSTSGEQFF. The variable domain in full, completed from reference TRBV30 and TRBJ2-1, reads SQTIHQWPATLVQPVGSPLSLECTVEGTSNPNLYWYRQAAGRGLQLLFYSVGIGQISSEVPQNLSASRPQDRQFILSSKKLLLSDSGFYLCAWSSTSGEQFFGPGTRLTVL.